These T cell receptor beta chains were read from a single sample in a study of T cells after yellow fever vaccination. Each CDR3 protein is one row after TCRdb ran MiXCR on the 5' RACE reads. The table shows some 250,000 distinct CDR3 sequences, with 3.6% occurring only once. Sequencing was performed on PBMCs, taken 15 days after the yellow fever booster vaccination. The receptors here all came from a man between 18 and 29 years old who received the YFV17D yellow fever vaccine. CDR3s include the opening cysteine and the closing phenylalanine or tryptophan. A D gene is named only where the DNA matches it firmly. Expanded clones get a size class; other rows say once, few or many, or leave the size out.

>15|many|TRBV24-1|-|TRBJ2-3
TGTGCCACCAGCCCGGGACTCCCGGGCCCAGATACGCAGTATTTT
CATSPGLPGPDTQYF
>15|few|TRBV30|TRBD1|TRBJ1-1
TGTGCCTGGAGGGAAAACAGGGGAATCAACACTGAAGCTTTCTTT
CAWRENRGINTEAFF
>11|many|TRBV28|-|TRBJ1-1
TGTGCCAGCCAGGGGCGGACTGAAGCTTTCTTT
CASQGRTEAFF
>18|many|TRBV7-8|-|TRBJ1-6
TGTGCCAGCAGCTTAGAAAGCATGTGGCAGGAGGTTAATTCACCCCTCCACTTT
CASSLESMWQEVNSPLHF
>13|many|TRBV19|-|TRBJ1-1
TGTGCCAGTAGTGCGCAGGTGAACACTGAAGCTTTCTTT
CASSAQVNTEAFF
>14|many|TRBV5-4|-|TRBJ1-6
TGTGCCAGCAGCTTCCAAGGGACGAATTCACCCCTCCACTTT
CASSFQGTNSPLHF
>17|many|TRBV5-4|-|TRBJ2-3
TGTGCCAGCAGCTTGAAAGTCTCGGTTACTAGCACAGATACGCAGTATTTT
CASSLKVSVTSTDTQYF
>14|many|TRBV2|-|TRBJ2-3
TGTGCCAGCAGTGAATTGGGGAGCACAGATACGCAGTATTTT
CASSELGSTDTQYF
>15|many|TRBV7-8|-|TRBJ2-3
TGTGCCAGCAAGATCGTTGGGCGGGGCCCAGATACGCAGTATTTT
CASKIVGRGPDTQYF
>15|many|TRBV20-1|-|TRBJ2-5
TGCAGTGCTAGTGGTCCAGCGGCGCAACAAGAGACCCAGTACTTC
CSASGPAAQQETQYF
>15|few|TRBV11-3|TRBD1|TRBJ1-5
TGTGCCAGCAGCCGCCCCTCAGGGGGCACTCAGCCCCAGCATTTT
CASSRPSGGTQPQHF
>16|-|TRBV7-6|TRBD2|TRBJ2-3
TGTGCCAGCAGCTCCTGGACTAGCGGGAGATCAGATACGCAGTATTTT
CASSSWTSGRSDTQYF
>14|-|TRBV20-1|TRBD2|TRBJ2-3
TGCAGTGGTGCGACTAGCGGGGGGGCAGATACGGAGTATTTT
CSGATSGGADTEYF
>15|many|TRBV7-9|-|TRBJ2-4
TGTGCCAGCAGCTTAGAAGGTGCACCCAAAAACATTCAGTACTTC
CASSLEGAPKNIQYF
>16|few|TRBV4-1|-|TRBJ2-4
TGCGCCAGCAGCCACCTTGTGAAGGGGGGCAATGACATTCAGTACTTC
CASSHLVKGGNDIQYF
>16|many|TRBV5-6|TRBD2|TRBJ2-5
TGTGCCAGCAGCTTGGGTAGCGGGAGATTACAAGAGACCCAGTACTTC
CASSLGSGRLQETQYF
>14|many|TRBV3-1|-|TRBJ2-7
TGTGCCAGCAGCCCCCTACGGGCAACTACGGAGCAGTACTTC
CASSPLRATTEQYF
>15|-|TRBV11-2|TRBD2|TRBJ2-3
TGTGCCAGCAGCCCCCTGCGGGGGACCACAGATACGCAGTATTTT
CASSPLRGTTDTQYF
>15|-|TRBV5-1|TRBD2|TRBJ2-5
TGCGCCTGCAGCAAGCCCGGGACTAGCGGTGAGACCCAGTACTTC
CACSKPGTSGETQYF
>15|many|TRBV4-3|-|TRBJ2-1
TGCGCCAGCAGCCAGGGGTTACTCTTATCCAATGAGCAGTTCTTC
CASSQGLLLSNEQFF
>14|many|TRBV7-2|TRBD1|TRBJ1-6
TGTGCCAGCAGCCCCGGGACAGGGGTTTCACCCCTCCACTTT
CASSPGTGVSPLHF
>11|few|TRBV29-1|-|TRBJ2-5
TGCAGCCTTACCCAGGGAAATACCCAGTACTTC
CSLTQGNTQYF
>16|many|TRBV3-1|TRBD2|TRBJ2-1
TGTGCCAGCAGCCAAGATCAGCGGGGGGGCCGGGATGAGCAGTTCTTC
CASSQDQRGGRDEQFF
>15|many|TRBV5-1|-|TRBJ2-2
TGCGCCAGCAGACCAGTGCCCCTGAACACCGGGGAGCTGTTTTTT
CASRPVPLNTGELFF
>15|few|TRBV5-1|-|TRBJ1-3
TGCGCCAGCAGCCCCAGCGGGAGCTCTGGAAACACCATATATTTT
CASSPSGSSGNTIYF
>15|many|TRBV7-9|-|TRBJ2-3
TGTGCCAGCAGCTTCGGGAAGTTGGGCACAGATACGCAGTATTTT
CASSFGKLGTDTQYF
>13|many|TRBV12-3/TRBV12-4|TRBD1|TRBJ1-2
TGTGCCAGCAGTTTAGGGACAGGGCAAGGCTACACCTTC
CASSLGTGQGYTF
>15|few|TRBV30|TRBD1|TRBJ1-2
TGTGCCTGGAGTATCACAGGGGTGCTTAACTATGGCTACACCTTC
CAWSITGVLNYGYTF
>13|many|TRBV27|-|TRBJ2-3
TGTGCCAGCAGTTTATTCTTCCCAGATACGCAGTATTTT
CASSLFFPDTQYF
>12|many|TRBV7-9|-|TRBJ1-6
TGTGCCAGCAGCCTAGGGAATTCACCCCTCCACTTT
CASSLGNSPLHF
>13|many|TRBV24-1|-|TRBJ2-5
TGTGCCACCAGTGATTTGTTCCAAGAGACCCAGTACTTC
CATSDLFQETQYF
>17|many|TRBV7-6|-|TRBJ1-6
TGTGCCAGCAGCTTAGAGGCAGGCCCCCGGGGCAATTCACCCCTCCACTTT
CASSLEAGPRGNSPLHF
>17|many|TRBV4-3|-|TRBJ2-1
TGCGCCAGCAGCCAAGATCTGTCCCCTTCGCTCTACAATGAGCAGTTCTTC
CASSQDLSPSLYNEQFF
>15|many|TRBV5-1|TRBD2|TRBJ2-3
TGCGCCAGCAGCTCGGGAGGGCAGAGCACAGATACGCAGTATTTT
CASSSGGQSTDTQYF
>10|many|TRBV2|-|TRBJ2-1
TGTGCCCGGGATTCCAATGAGCAGTTCTTC
CARDSNEQFF
>17|many|TRBV18|TRBD2|TRBJ2-3
TGTGCCAGCTCACCAAGGACCAGCGGGGGATCCACAGATACGCAGTATTTT
CASSPRTSGGSTDTQYF
>13|many|TRBV4-3|-|TRBJ2-3
TGCGCCAGCAGCCAAGCCCCGGACTCCCAAAAGTATTTT
CASSQAPDSQKYF
>15|many|TRBV10-2|-|TRBJ2-1
TGCGCCAGCAGGGAGTTGGGAGTGTCATACAATGAGCAGTTCTTC
CASRELGVSYNEQFF
>13|many|TRBV5-1|-|TRBJ2-3
TGCGCCAGCAGAATTGTATCCCCAGATACGCAGTATTTT
CASRIVSPDTQYF
>17|many|TRBV5-4|TRBD2|TRBJ2-2
TGTGCCAGCAGCCCCGGACTAGCGGGGGGGAACACCGGGGAGCTGTTTTTT
CASSPGLAGGNTGELFF
>16|many|TRBV6-5|-|TRBJ2-3
TGTGCCAGCAGTTACCAGGGGGGGCCTAGCACAGATACGCAGTATTTT
CASSYQGGPSTDTQYF
>13|many|TRBV7-9|-|TRBJ2-7
TGTGCCAGCAGCTCGCAGCAGGGAAGCGAGCAGTACTTC
CASSSQQGSEQYF
>13|many|TRBV12-3/TRBV12-4|-|TRBJ2-5
TGTGCCAGCAGTTTGGAGACCCCCCCGAATCAGTACTTC
CASSLETPPNQYF
>14|many|TRBV18|-|TRBJ1-1
TGTGCCAGCTCACCACAACAGGACAACACTGAAGCTTTCTTT
CASSPQQDNTEAFF
>15|many|TRBV7-2|-|TRBJ2-5
TGTGCCAGCAGCTTAGCGGCAGCCGAATGGGGGACCCAGTACTTC
CASSLAAAEWGTQYF
>16|many|TRBV18|TRBD2|TRBJ2-3
TGTGCCAGCTCACCACCTCCGCGGGGGGTGACAGATACGCAGTATTTT
CASSPPPRGVTDTQYF
>16|many|TRBV5-5|-|TRBJ2-4
TGTGCCAGCAGCTTGGGGCAGGCGGAGCCCAAAAACATTCAGTACTTC
CASSLGQAEPKNIQYF
>17|many|TRBV7-6|TRBD2|TRBJ2-2
TGTGCCAGCAGCTGGGGACTAGCGGGGCTCAAGGCCGGGGAGCTGTTTTTT
CASSWGLAGLKAGELFF
>14|many|TRBV6-5|-|TRBJ2-3
TGTGCCAGCGGCGGCGCAACCTCGGCAGATACGCAGTATTTT
CASGGATSADTQYF
>14|many|TRBV7-9|-|TRBJ2-3
TGTGCCAGCAATCCACTAGTGAATCCAGATACGCAGTATTTT
CASNPLVNPDTQYF
>12|many|TRBV15|-|TRBJ2-1
TGTGCCACCAGCAGAGATGGACCCGAGCAGTTCTTC
CATSRDGPEQFF
>17|many|TRBV7-8|TRBD2|TRBJ2-2
TGTGCCAGCAGCCTCTTGGGCACGGGGGGGCCCAGCGGGGAGCTGTTTTTT
CASSLLGTGGPSGELFF